This entry lists 12 T cell receptor beta chains sequenced from one sample in a study of glioma-infiltrating T cells after dendritic cell vaccination. Produced via immunoSEQ multiplex PCR; TCRdb's table is partial and in-frame only. The profile shows 100,000 or so clones, 75% to 90% of them singletons. Time point indicated: after dendritic cell vaccination, including at tumor progression/relapse. Sequencing used blood, obtained after dendritic cell vaccination. These receptors all stem from a human donor with glioblastoma.

This sequence joins TRBV6-1 and TRBJ1-2; D is unresolved. V lost 6 bases and J lost 0, with 11 bases in between. There are 14 residues in the CDR3. The germline V gene encodes CDR1 MNHNS and CDR2 SASEGT. The DNA for the CDR3 is TGTGCCAGCAGGAGGACTGCAGCTAACTATGGCTACACCTTC. Translated, it gives CASRRTAANYGYTF.

This chain uses TRBV15 with TRBJ2-7; the match to TRBD2 covers 10 bases. The CDR3 contains 16 residues. Looked up from germline, CDR1 is LNHNV and CDR2 is YYDKDF (reference sequence). Trimming at V came to 4 bases and at J to 5 bases, leaving 11 bases not matched to a gene. CDR3 in amino acids: CATSNHASGSHNEQYF. CDR3 in DNA: TGTGCCACCAGCAACCACGCTAGCGGGAGTCACAACGAGCAGTACTTC.

V is TRBV6-1 and J is TRBJ1-3, with D possibly matching TRBD1 (6 bases). CDR3 size: 16 residues. The germline V gene has CDR1 MNHNS and CDR2 SASEGT. V was pared by 3 bases and J by 0 bases, with 12 bases between. CDR3 sequence (DNA): TGTGCCAGCAGTGAGGACAGTGGTATCTCTGGAAACACCATATATTTT. It yields the protein CASSEDSGISGNTIYF.

This chain connects TRBV28 to TRBJ2-2; the match to TRBD2 covers 10 bases. The CDR3 is made up of 15 amino acids. Germline loops: CDR1 MDHEN, CDR2 SYDVKM. J was trimmed by 3 bases and V by 10 bases; bases with no gene match: 8. As DNA, the CDR3 is TGTGCCACGTCACTAGCGGGACATTACACCGGGGAGCTGTTTTTT. Translated: CATSLAGHYTGELFF.

The chain has TRBV5-1 and TRBJ1-5; D possibly corresponds to TRBD1 (6 bases). The V gene lost 7 bases and the J gene lost 4 bases, with 42 bases spanning the gap. The CDR3 length is 23 residues. Germline V gene data show CDR1 as SGHRS and CDR2 as YFSETQ. The CDR3 loop reads CASGPRGVGAPSIYRATNQPQHF. The DNA of the CDR3 is TGCGCCAGCGGACCCAGGGGTGTTGGGGCCCCATCGATCTATCGGGCTACAAATCAGCCCCAGCATTTT.

The chain couples TRBV5-1 to TRBJ1-4; D is perhaps TRBD1 (6 bases). The V gene lost 0 bases and the J gene lost 3 bases, with 6 bases spanning the gap. Germline V gives CDR1 SGHRS, CDR2 YFSETQ. The CDR3 covers 14 residues. The CDR3 DNA reads TGCGCCAGCAGCTTGGGACAGGCTAATGAAAAACTGTTTTTT. This translates into CASSLGQANEKLFF.

The J gene is TRBJ1-3, the V gene TRBV4-1; D is unresolved. The CDR3 runs to 14 residues. V lost 1 base, J lost 0 bases, and 4 bases lay in between. Germline V lookup: CDR1 MGHRA, CDR2 YSYEKL. The CDR3 nucleotides read TGCGCCAGCAGCCAAGTAGACTCTGGAAACACCATATATTTT. Translating gives CASSQVDSGNTIYF.

The rearrangement links TRBV5-4 to TRBJ2-3; D may be TRBD1 (6 bases). The CDR3 consists of 16 residues. Germline V CDR1 and CDR2: SGHNT, YYREEE (reference sequence). Trimming cost V 4 bases and J 2 bases, with 17 bases left between them. The CDR3 spells CASSPGTSDATDTQYF. DNA of the CDR3: TGTGCCAGCAGCCCTGGGACATCCGATGCCACAGATACGCAGTATTTT.

The genes are TRBV19 and TRBJ1-1; perhaps TRBD1 as D (6 bases). Trimming took off 7 bases at V and 9 bases at J, with 21 bases between the two ends. Germline CDR1 LNHDA, CDR2 SQIVND (reference sequence). This CDR3 is 14 amino acids long. CDR3: CASTSYSGTSKAFF. Written as DNA, the CDR3 is TGTGCCAGTACCTCGTACTCCGGGACATCCAAAGCTTTCTTT.

The V call is TRBV6-6, the J call TRBJ2-1; D is possibly TRBD1 (6 bases). V was trimmed by 6 bases and J by 0 bases, leaving 12 bases between them. The germline gives CDR1 MNHNY, CDR2 SVGAGI (reference sequence). This CDR3 contains 15 residues. For the CDR3, the DNA is TGTGCCAGCAGATTAACAGGGAGCTCCTACAATGAGCAGTTCTTC. Residues: CASRLTGSSYNEQFF.

This clone was detected a few times. V and J are TRBV2 and TRBJ1-5; 8 bases align to TRBD1. The V gene end was trimmed by 6 bases and the J gene end by 3 bases; junction bases not matched to a gene: 7. The CDR3 spans 15 residues. CDR1 is SNHLY, CDR2 FYNNEI, per germline. The CDR3 nucleotides are TGTGCCAGCAGGTTGGACAGGGCCCACAATCAGCCCCAGCATTTT. Amino acid sequence: CASRLDRAHNQPQHF.

The chain combines TRBV29-1 with TRBJ1-3; D remains ambiguous. Trimming removed 4 bases from V and 2 bases from J, with 6 bases in between. CDR1 is SQVTM and CDR2 is ANQGSEA in the germline V gene. The length of the CDR3 is 12 residues. This chain's CDR3 is CSVAGPGNTIYF. The CDR3 DNA is TGCAGCGTTGCGGGTCCTGGAAACACCATATATTTT.